Included here is one TCR beta chain sequence, with context. Antigen unknown. The source of the sample is a study of beta chain features in type 1 diabetes. Study results and caveats: Moderate yet significant TCRB CDR3 shortening was seen in Type 1 diabetes patients in all four CD4+ subsets.

Trimming removed 6 bases from V and 9 bases from J; junction bases left unmatched: 7. The CDR3 covers 11 residues. The germline gives CDR1 SQVTM, CDR2 ANQGSEA. The entirety of the isolated RNA underwent reverse transcription, so expressed TCRB transcripts were sequenced. Produced via immunoSEQ multiplex PCR; TCRdb's table is partial and in-frame only. This sample carries under 850,000 clones, around an eighth of them seen once, and the ten largest clones take about 0.02%. The V call is TRBV29-1, the J call TRBJ2-5, with TRBD1 identical over 7 bases. This TCR was sampled from a man in his late teens or twenties with type 1 diabetes. Source material: naive CD4+ T cells from blood. CDR3 bases: TGCAGCGTGGGGGACAGCGAGGCCCAGTACTTC. Translating it yields CSVGDSEAQYF.